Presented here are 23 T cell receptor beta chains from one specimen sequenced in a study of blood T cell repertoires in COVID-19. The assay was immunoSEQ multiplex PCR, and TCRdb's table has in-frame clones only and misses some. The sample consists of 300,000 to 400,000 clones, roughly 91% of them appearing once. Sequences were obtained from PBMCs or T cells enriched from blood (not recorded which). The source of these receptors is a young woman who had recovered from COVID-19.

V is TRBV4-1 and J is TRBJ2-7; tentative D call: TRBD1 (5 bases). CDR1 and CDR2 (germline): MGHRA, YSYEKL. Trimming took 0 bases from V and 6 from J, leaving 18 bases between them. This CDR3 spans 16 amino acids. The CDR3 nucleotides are TGCGCCAGCAGCCAAGAAATGGGGCAAAGCTCTCGCGAGCAGTACTTC. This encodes CASSQEMGQSSREQYF.

The CDR3 here is CAISGLEGQQQFF. The CDR3 DNA follows: TGTGCCATCAGTGGCCTCGAGGGACAGCAGCAGTTCTTC. This chain connects TRBV10-3 to TRBJ2-1; 7 bases align to TRBD1. V lost 4 bases to trimming and J lost 11 bases; unmatched junction nucleotides: 8. Germline CDR1 and CDR2: ENHRY and SYGVKD. The CDR3 runs to 13 residues.

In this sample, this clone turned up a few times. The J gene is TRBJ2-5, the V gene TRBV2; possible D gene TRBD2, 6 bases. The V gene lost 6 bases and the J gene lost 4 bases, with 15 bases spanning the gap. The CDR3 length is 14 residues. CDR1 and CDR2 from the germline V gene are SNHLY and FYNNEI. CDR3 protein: CASRLRGLIETQYF. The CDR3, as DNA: TGTGCCAGCAGACTTCGGGGGTTGATAGAGACCCAGTACTTC.

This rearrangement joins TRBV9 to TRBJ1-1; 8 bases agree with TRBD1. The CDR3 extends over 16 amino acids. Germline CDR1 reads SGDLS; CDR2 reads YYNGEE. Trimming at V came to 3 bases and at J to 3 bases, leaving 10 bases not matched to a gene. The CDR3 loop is CASSAGTGRVYTEAFF. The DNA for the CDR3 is TGTGCCAGCAGCGCTGGGACAGGCCGGGTTTACACTGAAGCTTTCTTT.

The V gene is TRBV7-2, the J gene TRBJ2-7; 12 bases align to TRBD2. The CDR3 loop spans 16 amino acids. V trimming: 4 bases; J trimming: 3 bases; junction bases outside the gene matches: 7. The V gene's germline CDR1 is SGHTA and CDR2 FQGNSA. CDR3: CASSSNLAGGDYEQYF. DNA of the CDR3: TGTGCCAGCAGCTCAAATCTAGCGGGGGGGGACTACGAGCAGTACTTC.

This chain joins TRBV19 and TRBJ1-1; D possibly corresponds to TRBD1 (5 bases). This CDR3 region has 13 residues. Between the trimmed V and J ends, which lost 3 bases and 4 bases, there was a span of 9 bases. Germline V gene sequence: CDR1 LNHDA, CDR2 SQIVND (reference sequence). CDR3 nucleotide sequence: TGTGCCAGTAGTATTCAAAGGGGCACTGAAGCTTTCTTT. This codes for CASSIQRGTEAFF. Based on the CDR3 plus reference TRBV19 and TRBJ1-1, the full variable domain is DGGITQSPKYLFRKEGQNVTLSCEQNLNHDAMYWYRQDPGQGLRLIYYSQIVNDFQKGDIAEGYSVSREKKESFPLTVTSAQKNPTAFYLCASSIQRGTEAFFGQGTRLTVV.

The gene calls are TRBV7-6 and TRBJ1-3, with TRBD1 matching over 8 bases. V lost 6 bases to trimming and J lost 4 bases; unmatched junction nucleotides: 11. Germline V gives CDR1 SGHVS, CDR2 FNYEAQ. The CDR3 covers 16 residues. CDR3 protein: CASSNTLTGVGNTIYF. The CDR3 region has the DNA TGTGCCAGCAGTAATACCTTGACAGGGGTCGGAAACACCATATATTTT.

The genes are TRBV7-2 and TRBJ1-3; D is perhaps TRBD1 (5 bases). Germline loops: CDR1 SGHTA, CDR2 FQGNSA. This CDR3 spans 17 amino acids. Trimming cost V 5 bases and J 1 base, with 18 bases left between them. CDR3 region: CASSPLGGTRSGNTIYF. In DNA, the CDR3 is TGTGCCAGCAGCCCCCTCGGGGGAACACGGTCTGGAAACACCATATATTTT.

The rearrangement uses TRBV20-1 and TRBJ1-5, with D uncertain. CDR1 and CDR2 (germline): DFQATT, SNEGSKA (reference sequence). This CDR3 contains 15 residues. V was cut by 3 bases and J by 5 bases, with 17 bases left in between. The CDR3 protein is CSASSGGGEHQPQHF. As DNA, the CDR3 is TGCAGTGCTAGTTCCGGAGGCGGGGAACATCAGCCCCAGCATTTT.

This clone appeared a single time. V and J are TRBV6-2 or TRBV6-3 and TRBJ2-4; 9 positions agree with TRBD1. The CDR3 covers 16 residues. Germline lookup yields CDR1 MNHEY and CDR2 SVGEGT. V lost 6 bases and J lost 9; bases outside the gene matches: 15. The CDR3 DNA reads TGTGCCAGCAGCGCGACCCTCCGGGACAGGGTGGGCATTCAGTACTTC. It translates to CASSATLRDRVGIQYF.

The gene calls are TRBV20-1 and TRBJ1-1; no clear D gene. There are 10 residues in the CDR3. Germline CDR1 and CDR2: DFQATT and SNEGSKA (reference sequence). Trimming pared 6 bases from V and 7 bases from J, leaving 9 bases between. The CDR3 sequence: CSATELEAFF. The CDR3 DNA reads TGCAGTGCCACGGAGCTTGAAGCTTTCTTT.

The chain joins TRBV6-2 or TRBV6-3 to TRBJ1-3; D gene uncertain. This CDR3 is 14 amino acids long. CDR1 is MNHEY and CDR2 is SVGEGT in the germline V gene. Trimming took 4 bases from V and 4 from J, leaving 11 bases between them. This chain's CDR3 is CASSSPHEGNTIYF. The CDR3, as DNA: TGTGCCAGCAGTTCACCACATGAAGGAAACACCATATATTTT.

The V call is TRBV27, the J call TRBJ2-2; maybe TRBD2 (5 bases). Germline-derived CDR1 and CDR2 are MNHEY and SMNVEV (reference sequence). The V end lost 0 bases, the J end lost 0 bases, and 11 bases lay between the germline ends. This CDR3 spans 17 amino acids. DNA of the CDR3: TGTGCCAGCAGTTTATCAGGCCTAGCACCGAACACCGGGGAGCTGTTTTTT. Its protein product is CASSLSGLAPNTGELFF.

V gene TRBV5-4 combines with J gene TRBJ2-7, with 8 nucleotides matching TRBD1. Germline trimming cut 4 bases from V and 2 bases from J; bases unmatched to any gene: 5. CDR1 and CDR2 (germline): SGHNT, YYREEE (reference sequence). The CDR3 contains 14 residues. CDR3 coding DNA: TGTGCCAGCAGCCCGAGACAGGGGACCTACGAGCAGTACTTC. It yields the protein CASSPRQGTYEQYF.

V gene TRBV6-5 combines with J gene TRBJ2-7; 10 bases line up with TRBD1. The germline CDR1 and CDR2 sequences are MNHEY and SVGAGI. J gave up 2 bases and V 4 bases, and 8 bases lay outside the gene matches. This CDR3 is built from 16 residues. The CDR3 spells CASSWGTGDGAYEQYF. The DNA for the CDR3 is TGTGCCAGCAGTTGGGGGACAGGGGATGGGGCCTACGAGCAGTACTTC.

CDR3 protein: CASSIAGGNYGYTF. In DNA, the CDR3 is TGTGCCAGTAGTATAGCAGGGGGAAACTATGGCTACACCTTC. The rearrangement links TRBV19 to TRBJ1-2, with 7 bases that match TRBD1. V was clipped by 1 base and J by 2 bases; unmatched bases: 1. Per germline, CDR1 LNHDA and CDR2 SQIVND (reference sequence). This CDR3 is 14 amino acids long.

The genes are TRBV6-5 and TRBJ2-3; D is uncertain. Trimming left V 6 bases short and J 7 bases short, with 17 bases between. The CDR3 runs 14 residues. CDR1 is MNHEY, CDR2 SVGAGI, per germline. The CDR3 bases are TGTGCCAGCAGAACACACCAAAATCCGAATACGCAGTATTTT. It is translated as CASRTHQNPNTQYF.

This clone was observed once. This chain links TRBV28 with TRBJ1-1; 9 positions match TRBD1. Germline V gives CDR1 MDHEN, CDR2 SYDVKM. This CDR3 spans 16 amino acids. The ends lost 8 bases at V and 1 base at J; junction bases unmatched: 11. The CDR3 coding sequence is TGTGCCAGCCCGGGTAATCCGGGACAGGGGAACACTGAAGCTTTCTTT. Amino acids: CASPGNPGQGNTEAFF.

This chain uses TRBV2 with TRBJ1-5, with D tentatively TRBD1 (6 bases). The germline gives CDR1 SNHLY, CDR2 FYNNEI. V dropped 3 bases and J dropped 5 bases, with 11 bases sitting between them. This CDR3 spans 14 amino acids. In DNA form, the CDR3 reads TGTGCCAGCAGTGACAGGGGAAAAGATCAGCCCCAGCATTTT. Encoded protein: CASSDRGKDQPQHF.

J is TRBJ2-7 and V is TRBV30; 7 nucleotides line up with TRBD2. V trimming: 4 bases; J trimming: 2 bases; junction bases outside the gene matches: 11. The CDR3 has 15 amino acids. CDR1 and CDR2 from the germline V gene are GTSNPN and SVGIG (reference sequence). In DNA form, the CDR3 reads TGTGCCTGGAACCAAGCGGGGCGCCTCACCTACGAGCAGTACTTC. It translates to CAWNQAGRLTYEQYF.

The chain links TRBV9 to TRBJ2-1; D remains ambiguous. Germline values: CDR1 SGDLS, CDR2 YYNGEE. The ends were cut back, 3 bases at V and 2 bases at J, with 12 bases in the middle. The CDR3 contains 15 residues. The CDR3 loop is CASSAPTGPYNEQFF. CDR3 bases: TGTGCCAGCAGCGCCCCGACTGGCCCCTACAATGAGCAGTTCTTC.

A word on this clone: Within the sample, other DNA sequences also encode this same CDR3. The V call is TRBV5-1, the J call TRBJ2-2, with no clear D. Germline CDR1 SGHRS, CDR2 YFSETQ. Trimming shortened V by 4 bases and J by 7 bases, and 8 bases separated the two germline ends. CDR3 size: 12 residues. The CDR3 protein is CASSLDGGELFF. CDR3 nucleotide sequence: TGCGCCAGCAGCCTAGACGGCGGGGAGCTGTTTTTT.

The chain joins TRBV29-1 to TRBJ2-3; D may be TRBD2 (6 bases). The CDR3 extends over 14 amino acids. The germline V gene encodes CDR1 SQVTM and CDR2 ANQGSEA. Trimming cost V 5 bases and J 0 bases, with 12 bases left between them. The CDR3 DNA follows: TGCAGCGTTTGGGGCGGGACTAGCACAGATACGCAGTATTTT. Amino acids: CSVWGGTSTDTQYF.